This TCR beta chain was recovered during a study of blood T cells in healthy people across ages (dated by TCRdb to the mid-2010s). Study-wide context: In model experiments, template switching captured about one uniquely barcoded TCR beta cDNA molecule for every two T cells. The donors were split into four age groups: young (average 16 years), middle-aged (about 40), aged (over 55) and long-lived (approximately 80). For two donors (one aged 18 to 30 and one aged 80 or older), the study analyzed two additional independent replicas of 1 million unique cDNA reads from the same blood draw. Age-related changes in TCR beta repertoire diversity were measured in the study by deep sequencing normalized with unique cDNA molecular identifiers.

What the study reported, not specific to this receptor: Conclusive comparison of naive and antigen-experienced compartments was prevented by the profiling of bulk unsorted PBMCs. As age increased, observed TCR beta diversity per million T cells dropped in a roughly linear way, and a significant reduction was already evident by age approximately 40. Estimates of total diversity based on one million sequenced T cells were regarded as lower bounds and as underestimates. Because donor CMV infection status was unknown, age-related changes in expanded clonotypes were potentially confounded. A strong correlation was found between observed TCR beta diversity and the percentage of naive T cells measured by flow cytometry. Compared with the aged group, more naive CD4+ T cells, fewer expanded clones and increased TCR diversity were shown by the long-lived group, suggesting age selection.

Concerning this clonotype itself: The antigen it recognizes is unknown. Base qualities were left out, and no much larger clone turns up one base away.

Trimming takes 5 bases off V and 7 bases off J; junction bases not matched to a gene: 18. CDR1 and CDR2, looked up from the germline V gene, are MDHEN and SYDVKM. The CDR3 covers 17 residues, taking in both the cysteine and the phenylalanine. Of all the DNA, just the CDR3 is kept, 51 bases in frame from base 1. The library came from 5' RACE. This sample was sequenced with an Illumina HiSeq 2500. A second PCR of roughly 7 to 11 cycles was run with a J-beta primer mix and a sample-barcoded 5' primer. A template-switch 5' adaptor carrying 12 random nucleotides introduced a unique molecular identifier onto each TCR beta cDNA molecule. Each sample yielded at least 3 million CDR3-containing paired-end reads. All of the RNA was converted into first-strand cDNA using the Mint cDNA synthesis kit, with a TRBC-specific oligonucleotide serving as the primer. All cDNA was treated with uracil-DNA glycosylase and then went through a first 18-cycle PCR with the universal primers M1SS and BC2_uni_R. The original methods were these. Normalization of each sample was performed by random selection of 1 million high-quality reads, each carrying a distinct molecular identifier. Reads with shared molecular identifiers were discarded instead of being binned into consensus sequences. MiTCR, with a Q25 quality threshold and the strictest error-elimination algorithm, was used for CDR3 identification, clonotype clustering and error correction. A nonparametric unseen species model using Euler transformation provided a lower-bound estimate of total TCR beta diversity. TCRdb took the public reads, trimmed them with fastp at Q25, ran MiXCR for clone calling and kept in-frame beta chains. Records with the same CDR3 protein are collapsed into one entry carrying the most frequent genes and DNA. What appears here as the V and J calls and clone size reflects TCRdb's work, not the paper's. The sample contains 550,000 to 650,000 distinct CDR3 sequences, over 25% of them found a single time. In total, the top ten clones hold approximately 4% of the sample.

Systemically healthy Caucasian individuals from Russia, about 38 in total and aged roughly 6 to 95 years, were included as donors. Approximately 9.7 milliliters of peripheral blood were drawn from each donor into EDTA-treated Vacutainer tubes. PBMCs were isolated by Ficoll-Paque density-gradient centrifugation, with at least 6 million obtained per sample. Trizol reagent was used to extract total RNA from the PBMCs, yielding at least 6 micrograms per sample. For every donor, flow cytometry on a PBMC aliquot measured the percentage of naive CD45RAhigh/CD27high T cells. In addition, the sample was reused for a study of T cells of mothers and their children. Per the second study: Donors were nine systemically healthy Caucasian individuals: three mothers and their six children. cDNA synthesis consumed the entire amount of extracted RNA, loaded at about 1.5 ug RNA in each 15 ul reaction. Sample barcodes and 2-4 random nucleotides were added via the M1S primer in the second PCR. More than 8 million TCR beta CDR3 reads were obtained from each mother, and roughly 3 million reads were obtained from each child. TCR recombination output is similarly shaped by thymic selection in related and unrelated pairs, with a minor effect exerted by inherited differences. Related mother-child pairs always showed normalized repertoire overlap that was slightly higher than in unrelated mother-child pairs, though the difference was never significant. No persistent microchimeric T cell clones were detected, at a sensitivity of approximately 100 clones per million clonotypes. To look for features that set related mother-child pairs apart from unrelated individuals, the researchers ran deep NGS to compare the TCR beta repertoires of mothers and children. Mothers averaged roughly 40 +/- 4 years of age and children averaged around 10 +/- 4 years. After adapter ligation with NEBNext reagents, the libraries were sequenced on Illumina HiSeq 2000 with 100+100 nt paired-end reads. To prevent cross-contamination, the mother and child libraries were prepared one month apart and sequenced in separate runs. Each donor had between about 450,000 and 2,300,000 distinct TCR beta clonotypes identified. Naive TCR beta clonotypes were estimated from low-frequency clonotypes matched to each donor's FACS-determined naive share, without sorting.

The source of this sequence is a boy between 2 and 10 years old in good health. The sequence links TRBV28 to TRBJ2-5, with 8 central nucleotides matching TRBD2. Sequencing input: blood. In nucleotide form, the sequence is TGTGCCAGCAGTAGGTCGGCGGGAGGTCGGGGGGTGTGGACCCAGTACTTC. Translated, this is CASSRSAGGRGVWTQYF.